The 29 T cell receptor beta chains presented below share a single source sample, sequenced in a study of T cells in women clearing cervical HPV infection. The table came from immunoSEQ multiplex PCR; TCRdb's copy has only in-frame clones and leaves some out. The sample data list tens of thousands of clones. The sample was blood buffy coat. Receptors originate from a woman aged 18 to 75 with a cervical HPV16 infection that either progressed to CIN3+ or cleared (not recorded which).

As regards this clone: The read ends 3 residues before the CDR3 terminus; that terminus is restored from the germline J gene. V gene TRBV5-5 combines with J gene TRBJ1-1; D gene uncertain. Germline CDR1 and CDR2: SGHKS and YYEKEE (reference sequence). Trimming left V 2 bases short and J 4 bases short, with 15 bases between. The CDR3 sequence is 15 residues long. The CDR3 sequence is CASSFSIETSTEAFF. Partial CDR3 DNA: TGTGCCAGCAGCTTCTCCATAGAGACTAGCACTGAA.

About this clone itself: Coverage ceases 3 residues before the CDR3 finishes, and the germline J gene fills in the end. This rearrangement joins TRBV20-1 to TRBJ1-1; D not resolved. With 0 bases removed from V and 3 bases from J, the gap between germline ends came to 14 bases. Looked up from germline, CDR1 is DFQATT and CDR2 is SNEGSKA (reference sequence). This CDR3 comprises 15 residues. The CDR3 bases that were read are TGCAGTGCTAGAGATTTAACCACTCACTACACTGAA. Protein sequence: CSARDLTTHYTE. From start to end, the CDR3 is CSARDLTTHYTEAFF.

Details on this clone: The CDR3 is cut off 3 residues early in the read; its end comes from the germline J gene. This chain connects TRBV6-4 to TRBJ2-5, with D perhaps TRBD1 (5 bases). The CDR3 is 14 residues long. V gave up 3 bases and J gave up 7 bases, with 15 bases separating them. Germline CDR1 reads MRHNA; CDR2 reads SNTAGT. The sequenced CDR3 bases are TGTGCCAGCAGTGAGGGGCCCGGAAGGGGGACC. It encodes CASSEGPGRGT. The whole CDR3 sequence reads CASSEGPGRGTQYF.

A note on this clone: The CDR3 end is not reached by the read, which stops 3 residues before it; the germline J gene fills it in. V usage is TRBV5-1 and J usage is TRBJ1-5; 8 bases match TRBD1. The CDR3 extends over 14 amino acids. V was pared by 4 bases and J by 5 bases, with 5 bases of the junction left unmatched. The germline CDR1 and CDR2 sequences are SGHRS and YFSETQ. The sequenced part of the CDR3 DNA is TGCGCCAGCAGCCTAACAGGGGGGGATCAGCCC. This encodes CASSLTGGDQP. The whole CDR3 sequence is CASSLTGGDQPQHF.

Of note for this clone: The read stops 3 residues short of the end of the CDR3; the missing end is completed from the germline J gene. This chain joins TRBV7-2 and TRBJ2-5; TRBD2 agrees at 7 bases. The V gene end was trimmed by 0 bases and the J gene end by 4 bases; junction bases not matched to a gene: 5. The CDR3 is 15 amino acids. Germline V gene lookup returns CDR1 SGHTA and CDR2 FQGNSA. The DNA read from the CDR3 is TGTGCCAGCAGCTTAGCGAGCGGGACCTCAGAGACC. Residues: CASSLASGTSET. The full CDR3 protein is CASSLASGTSETQYF.

Worth noting for this clone: The CDR3 goes on 3 residues after the read ends, and that part is filled in from the germline J gene. This chain joins TRBV4-1 and TRBJ1-1, with 9 positions matching TRBD1. CDR1 MGHRA and CDR2 YSYEKL come from the germline V gene. J gave up 4 bases and V 3 bases, and 3 bases lay outside the gene matches. The CDR3 is made up of 14 amino acids. CDR3 DNA (partial): TGCGCCAGCAGCCACCCGGGACAGGGCACTGAA. This translates into CASSHPGQGTE. The whole CDR3 sequence is CASSHPGQGTEAFF.

As concerns this clone: The read is 3 residues too short to cover the CDR3 end, so that end is filled in from the germline J gene. The chain uses TRBV2 and TRBJ1-2; D remains unclear. This CDR3 spans 12 amino acids. V was trimmed by 3 bases and J by 4 bases, leaving 6 bases between them. Germline V lookup: CDR1 SNHLY, CDR2 FYNNEI. The CDR3: CASSDEGYGYTF. Incomplete CDR3 DNA: TGTGCCAGCAGTGACGAGGGCTATGGC.

As concerns this clone: The read terminates 3 residues ahead of where the CDR3 ends, so the germline J gene completes it. The chain uses TRBV5-1 and TRBJ2-1, with no clear D. CDR1 is SGHRS, CDR2 YFSETQ, per germline. The ends were cut back, 3 bases at V and 9 bases at J, with 19 bases in the middle. The CDR3 consists of 15 residues. CDR3 amino acids: CASSSWYIGLSEQFF. The sequenced part of the CDR3 DNA is TGCGCCAGCAGCTCGTGGTATATCGGGTTGAGTGAG. Complete variable domain (other parts from reference TRBV5-1 and TRBJ2-1): KAGVTQTPRYLIKTRGQQVTLSCSPISGHRSVSWYQQTPGQGLQFLFEYFSETQRNKGNFPGRFSGRQFSNSRSEMNVSTLELGDSALYLCASSSWYIGLSEQFFGPGTRLTVL.

Concerning this clone: The CDR3 end is not reached by the read, which stops 3 residues before it; the germline J gene fills it in. The chain combines TRBV30 with TRBJ1-1; maybe TRBD1 (6 bases). With 5 bases removed from V and 7 bases from J, the gap between germline ends came to 14 bases. Germline CDR1 GTSNPN, CDR2 SVGIG (reference sequence). CDR3 length: 12 amino acids. The part of the CDR3 DNA that was read is TGTGCCTGGGGAATTACAGGGTTTGAA. Protein product: CAWGITGFE. The entire CDR3 reads CAWGITGFEAFF.

To note about this clone: The DNA ends 3 residues before the CDR3 does, and the rest of the CDR3 is filled in from the germline J gene. The genes are TRBV10-3 and TRBJ2-3; TRBD1 matches at 8 bases. The CDR3 runs to 15 residues. J was trimmed by 4 bases and V by 8 bases; bases with no gene match: 11. The germline V gene has CDR1 ENHRY and CDR2 SYGVKD. The CDR3 bases that were read are TGTGCCATCGGGGAGACAGGGGCTAGCTCAGATACG. This translates into CAIGETGASSDT. The full CDR3 protein is CAIGETGASSDTQYF.

In the case of this clone: Read sequence stops 3 residues before the CDR3 end, and the germline J gene provides the missing end. V is TRBV20-1 and J is TRBJ1-2; D perhaps matches TRBD1 (6 bases). The germline V and J ends were trimmed by 6 bases and 4 bases, with 12 bases remaining between them. CDR1 DFQATT and CDR2 SNEGSKA come from the germline V gene (reference sequence). The CDR3 covers 12 residues. This chain's CDR3 is CSASTGTYGYTF. CDR3 bases read: TGCAGTGCCTCGACAGGTACCTATGGC.

Worth noting for this clone: The read is 3 residues too short to cover the CDR3 end, so that end is filled in from the germline J gene. The rearrangement links TRBV29-1 to TRBJ2-7; 7 bases align to TRBD1. The CDR3 runs 13 residues. Germline V gene sequence: CDR1 SQVTM, CDR2 ANQGSEA. With V trimmed by 3 bases and J by 1 base, 3 bases remained unmatched. CDR3 sequence reads: CSVDWTGSYEQYF. Incomplete CDR3 DNA: TGCAGCGTTGATTGGACAGGTTCCTACGAG.

As regards this clone: The CDR3 end falls 3 residues outside the read, so it is completed with the germline J gene. The chain has TRBV5-1 and TRBJ2-3, with 12 bases aligning to TRBD2. This CDR3 is 17 amino acids long. Germline V CDR1 and CDR2: SGHRS, YFSETQ. J gave up 2 bases and V 4 bases, and 8 bases lay outside the gene matches. CDR3 DNA (partial): TGCGCCAGCAGCCCCTTCAGGACTAGCGGGACCACAGATACG. It specifies CASSPFRTSGTTDT. The complete CDR3 protein is CASSPFRTSGTTDTQYF.

Points on this clone: Read coverage stops 3 residues before the CDR3 terminus; the germline J gene supplies the remainder. The chain links TRBV2 to TRBJ1-2; the D gene is possibly TRBD1 (6 bases). The CDR3 spans 15 residues. Germline V gene sequence: CDR1 SNHLY, CDR2 FYNNEI. Here the CDR3 reads CASSLKGGRVWGYTF. Incomplete CDR3 DNA: TGTGCCAGCTCCCTCAAAGGGGGAAGGGTATGGGGC.

To note about this clone: Read sequence stops 3 residues before the CDR3 end, and the germline J gene provides the missing end. The chain carries TRBV20-1 and TRBJ1-1; 8 bases are a match to TRBD1. The length of the CDR3 is 13 residues. The J segment lost 6 bases and the V segment lost 5 bases, leaving 8 bases of the junction unmatched. Germline V lookup: CDR1 DFQATT, CDR2 SNEGSKA (reference sequence). The covered CDR3 bases are TGCAGTGCTCGGACAGGGAAAAAGGCTGAA. This translates into CSARTGKKAE. The full CDR3 sequence reads CSARTGKKAEAFF.

A note on this clone: The read is 3 residues too short to cover the CDR3 end, so that end is filled in from the germline J gene. The identical CDR3 is also encoded by other nucleotide sequences in the sample. The chain links TRBV5-4 to TRBJ1-2, with D unclear. Trimming took 0 bases from V and 6 from J, leaving 9 bases between them. The CDR3 is 13 amino acids. Germline V gives CDR1 SGHNT, CDR2 YYREEE (reference sequence). CDR3 bases read: TGTGCCAGCAGCTTGGATCGGCAGGATGGC. Protein product: CASSLDRQDG. The CDR3 reads in full as CASSLDRQDGYTF.

The part of the CDR3 DNA that was read is TGCAGTGCTACAGGAGTTAATGAAAAG. As protein: CSATGVNEK. The CDR3 in its entirety is CSATGVNEKLFF. The chain recombines TRBV20-1 with TRBJ2-2; D not certain. Read coverage stops 3 residues before the CDR3 terminus; the germline J gene supplies the remainder. Germline-derived CDR1 and CDR2 are DFQATT and SNEGSKA (reference sequence). The length of the CDR3 is 12 residues.

To note about this clone: The read stops 3 residues short of the end of the CDR3; the missing end is completed from the germline J gene. The V call is TRBV20-1, the J call TRBJ2-3; TRBD1 matches 7 bases. The CDR3 has 12 residues. The V gene's germline CDR1 is DFQATT and CDR2 SNEGSKA (reference sequence). CDR3: CSAWDSNQPQYF. The covered CDR3 bases are TGCAGTGCCTGGGACAGCAATCAGCCG.

A remark on this clone: The read ends 3 residues shy of where the CDR3 ends; the end is completed using the germline J gene. The chain employs TRBV29-1 and TRBJ2-3; 10 positions agree with TRBD2. Germline CDR1 is SQVTM and CDR2 is ANQGSEA. This CDR3 has 15 residues. CDR3 DNA, as far as it was read: TGCAGCGTTGAAAAGCGGGGGGGCGTTCGGGAGACG. Translating gives CSVEKRGGVRET. The entire CDR3 protein reads CSVEKRGGVRETQYF.

A remark on this clone: Read data end 3 residues before the CDR3 end; the end is taken from the germline J gene. The chain recombines TRBV16 with TRBJ1-1, with D possibly being TRBD1 (6 bases). Trimming cost V 3 bases and J 1 base, with 6 bases left between them. Germline CDR1 is KGHSY and CDR2 is FQNENV. The CDR3 runs 13 residues. CDR3 bases read: TGTGCCAGCAGCCAGACAGGGAACACTGAA. Protein sequence: CASSQTGNTE. The full CDR3 protein is CASSQTGNTEAFF.

About this clone itself: At one boundary the junction diverges from the germline segment, which might be a read error. With the read ending 3 residues before the CDR3 end, the germline J gene is used to fill in that end. V gene TRBV7-2 combines with J gene TRBJ2-3; 12 nucleotides agree with TRBD2. The length of the CDR3 is 15 residues. Germline V gene lookup returns CDR1 SGHTA and CDR2 FQGNSA. CDR3: CAGSPSGGAADTQYF. The sequenced CDR3 bases are TGTGCCGGCAGCCCTAGCGGGGGGGCGGCAGATACG.

A word on this clone: From the germline J gene comes the end of the CDR3, since the read stops 3 residues before it. The rearrangement uses TRBV10-2 and TRBJ1-5, with no clear D. Trimming took off 1 base at V and 7 bases at J, with 11 bases between the two ends. The CDR3 runs to 14 residues. Germline loops: CDR1 WSHSY, CDR2 SAAADI. CDR3 DNA (partial): TGCGCCAGCAGTGAGTGGGTTAGGGCGCAGCCC. Protein sequence: CASSEWVRAQP. The CDR3 reads in full as CASSEWVRAQPQHF.

On this clone itself: At one end, the junction sequence differs from germline, possibly due to a read error. The read stops 3 residues short of the end of the CDR3; the missing end is completed from the germline J gene. The chain uses TRBV7-7 and TRBJ2-5, with 10 bases aligning to TRBD2. This CDR3 has 15 amino acids. Germline V gene lookup returns CDR1 SSHAT and CDR2 FNYEAQ (reference sequence). The sequenced part of the CDR3 DNA is TGTGCTAGCAGCCTCTTTGCTAGCGGGGGAGAGACC. Its protein product is CASSLFASGGET. The whole CDR3 region reads CASSLFASGGETQYF.

About this clone: The CDR3 end is not reached by the read, which stops 3 residues before it; the germline J gene fills it in. The chain has TRBV5-4 and TRBJ1-2; 9 positions agree with TRBD1. J was trimmed by 7 bases and V by 3 bases; bases with no gene match: 4. This CDR3 region has 13 residues. Per germline, CDR1 SGHNT and CDR2 YYREEE (reference sequence). CDR3 amino acids: CASSWDRDGGYTF. The CDR3 DNA, read in part, is TGTGCCAGCAGCTGGGACAGGGATGGTGGC.

A word on this clone: The read gets to within 3 residues of the CDR3 end, and the germline J gene fills in the rest. V gene TRBV5-1 combines with J gene TRBJ2-2; tentatively, D is TRBD1 or TRBD2 (6 bases each). Per the germline V gene, CDR1 is SGHRS and CDR2 is YFSETQ. The length of the CDR3 is 15 residues. The part of the CDR3 DNA that was read is TGCGCCAGCAGCCCGACCGGGACAAGGGAGGAAAAG. This encodes CASSPTGTREEK. The entire CDR3 protein is CASSPTGTREEKLFF.

As for this clone: The observed sequence ends 3 residues before the CDR3 terminus, with the missing tail filled in from the germline J gene. The chain uses TRBV7-7 and TRBJ2-6; unclear D gene. Germline V gene lookup returns CDR1 SSHAT and CDR2 FNYEAQ (reference sequence). This CDR3 contains 15 residues. V lost 5 bases to trimming and J lost 0 bases, with 8 bases between them. CDR3 DNA (partial): TGTGCCAGCAGCCAACAACACTCTGGGGCCAACGTC. Its protein product is CASSQQHSGANV. From start to end, the CDR3 is CASSQQHSGANVLTF.

Remarks on this clone: The CDR3 end falls 3 residues outside the read, so it is completed with the germline J gene. The chain carries TRBV10-3 and TRBJ1-6; 7 positions agree with TRBD1. Germline V gives CDR1 ENHRY, CDR2 SYGVKD. The CDR3 has 14 residues. The CDR3 spells CAISGQGLLAPLHF. The CDR3 DNA, read in part, is TGTGCCATCAGTGGACAGGGCCTATTAGCTCCC.

For this clone: The read terminates 3 residues ahead of where the CDR3 ends, so the germline J gene completes it. This chain uses TRBV7-2 with TRBJ2-1, with 14 bases that match TRBD2. CDR3 length: 14 residues. The V segment lost 5 bases and the J segment 9 bases; nucleotides outside the gene matches: 3. From germline, CDR1 is SGHTA and CDR2 FQGNSA. Partial CDR3 DNA: TGTGCCAGCAGCCGACTAGCGGGGGGGGGTGAG. Its protein product is CASSRLAGGGE. The entire CDR3 reads CASSRLAGGGEQFF. Based on the CDR3 plus reference TRBV7-2 and TRBJ2-1, the full variable domain is GAGVSQSPSNKVTEKGKDVELRCDPISGHTALYWYRQSLGQGLEFLIYFQGNSAPDKSGLPSDRFSAERTGGSVSTLTIQRTQQEDSAVYLCASSRLAGGGEQFFGPGTRLTVL.

Remarks on this clone: The observed sequence ends 3 residues before the CDR3 terminus, with the missing tail filled in from the germline J gene. This chain uses TRBV11-2 with TRBJ2-2; D remains ambiguous. Germline values: CDR1 SGHAT, CDR2 FQNNGV. V dropped 5 bases and J dropped 0 bases, with 10 bases sitting between them. This CDR3 has 15 amino acids. Incomplete CDR3 DNA: TGTGCCAGCAGCGATTGGCGGACGAACACCGGGGAG. As protein: CASSDWRTNTGE. The complete CDR3 protein is CASSDWRTNTGELFF. The variable domain in full, completed from reference TRBV11-2 and TRBJ2-2, reads EAGVAQSPRYKIIEKRQSVAFWCNPISGHATLYWYQQILGQGPKLLIQFQNNGVVDDSQLPKDRFSAERLKGVDSTLKIQPAKLEDSAVYLCASSDWRTNTGELFFGEGSRLTVL.